Listed below are T cell receptor beta chains from one sample, sequenced in a study of T cells in Graves' hyperthyroidism and ophthalmopathy. MiXCR, run by TCRdb on the multiplex PCR reads, gives a single entry per CDR3 protein. Of approximately 870,000 distinct CDR3 sequences listed, around 38% are singletons. Sequenced input: blood. These receptors came from a man between 18 and 35 years old with Graves' hyperthyroidism. Both conserved end residues are part of each CDR3. D genes are given only for firm matches. Clone size is given for some rows only: seen once, a few or many times, or a class if the clone is expanded.

cdr3_nt cdr3_aa j_call clone_size v_call cdr3_length d_call
TGTGCCACCAGCAGAGATGAGGGGACTAGCAGCTACGAGCAGTACTTC CATSRDEGTSSYEQYF TRBJ2-7 NA TRBV15 16 TRBD2
TGTGCCAGCGGCGGTACAGGGAGAGGGAGCACTGAAGCTTTCTTT CASGGTGRGSTEAFF TRBJ1-1 NA TRBV25-1 15 NA
TGTGCCAGCAGCGCCGGGACAGGGCTAGATGGAAACACCATATATTTT CASSAGTGLDGNTIYF TRBJ1-3 many TRBV9 16 TRBD1
TGTGCCAGCGGGGGCTTCGGTAATTCACCCCTCCACTTT CASGGFGNSPLHF TRBJ1-6 NA TRBV25-1 13 NA
TGCGCCAGCAGCTCCTTGGAGGCCCACCCGCGGGACGAGCAGTACTTC CASSSLEAHPRDEQYF TRBJ2-7 NA TRBV5-1 16 NA
TGTGCCAGCATGAGGGCAGCTGAAGCTTTCTTT CASMRAAEAFF TRBJ1-1 NA TRBV12-3/TRBV12-4 11 NA
TGCGCCAGCAGGAGGGGACAGCGGAACACTGAAGCTTTCTTT CASRRGQRNTEAFF TRBJ1-1 NA TRBV5-1 14 TRBD1
TGTGCCATAAAGCCGTCAAGGACCCAGTACTTC CAIKPSRTQYF TRBJ2-5 NA TRBV6-5 11 NA
TGTGCCAGCAGCTTCGACAGGGGGCGTCCCGAGCAGTACTTC CASSFDRGRPEQYF TRBJ2-7 few TRBV7-2 14 TRBD1
TGTGCCAGCAGCGAGGGACTAGCGAGCTCTGGGGCCAACGTCCTGACTTTC CASSEGLASSGANVLTF TRBJ2-6 few TRBV6-6 17 TRBD2
TGTGCCACCAGCAGAGACCGGGGGGGCCAAGAGACCCAGTACTTC CATSRDRGGQETQYF TRBJ2-5 many TRBV15 15 TRBD2
TGTGCCAGCAGCTCCTACGGACCTTACGAGCAGTACTTC CASSSYGPYEQYF TRBJ2-7 NA TRBV7-4 13 NA
TGCAGCGTTGTAGTGCAGGCATCTAACTATGGCTACACCTTC CSVVVQASNYGYTF TRBJ1-2 many TRBV29-1 14 NA
TGCAGCAAGGAGGGTACGACCGAGCAGTACTTC CSKEGTTEQYF TRBJ2-7 NA TRBV29-1 11 NA
TGTGCCAGCAGTTACTCGGATCAGCCTAATTCACCCCTCCACTTT CASSYSDQPNSPLHF TRBJ1-6 few TRBV6-6 15 NA
TGCAGCGTTGGGAGGGTGAGCACTGAAGCTTTCTTT CSVGRVSTEAFF TRBJ1-1 many TRBV29-1 12 NA
TGTGCCAGCAGCCGACCTGACAGATTACAAGAGACCCAGTACTTC CASSRPDRLQETQYF TRBJ2-5 once TRBV9 15 NA
TGTGCCAGCAGCCAGGGGGGCACCGAAAAACTGTTTTTT CASSQGGTEKLFF TRBJ1-4 many TRBV9 13 TRBD1
TGTGCCAGCAGTTTAGTTCAGGGCGGGAGCAATCAGCCCCAGTACTTC CASSLVQGGSNQPQYF TRBJ2-5 NA TRBV2 16 TRBD2
TGTGCCAGCAGTGAGCATGGATTTGACAATCAGCCCCAGCATTTT CASSEHGFDNQPQHF TRBJ1-5 NA TRBV5-8 15 NA
TGTGCCAGCAGTTTCCCAGGGGTCAACGAGCAGTACTTC CASSFPGVNEQYF TRBJ2-7 NA TRBV7-9 13 NA
TGCGCCAGCAGCCCCCAAGAGGGGGCGACCTACGAGCAGTACTTC CASSPQEGATYEQYF TRBJ2-7 few TRBV4-1 15 TRBD1
TGCGCCAGCAGCCAAACCACCGCACCCGGTGGACAGCCCCAGCATTTT CASSQTTAPGGQPQHF TRBJ1-5 NA TRBV4-1 16 NA
TGCGCCAGCAGCCAAGATACGGAACGAGAAGCTTTCTTT CASSQDTEREAFF TRBJ1-1 few TRBV4-1 13 NA
TGCGCCAGCAGCCAACTAGGGTGGGGTGGCAATCAGCCCCAGCATTTT CASSQLGWGGNQPQHF TRBJ1-5 NA TRBV4-1 16 NA
TGTGCCAGCAGCCAGAGGATGAACACTGAAGCTTTCTTT CASSQRMNTEAFF TRBJ1-1 many TRBV7-9 13 NA
TGTGCCACCAAGGGGGGCGCCGAAACTGAAGCTTTCTTT CATKGGAETEAFF TRBJ1-1 many TRBV24-1 13 NA
TGTGCCAGCAGTTATGGCGGGTCCCCAACCTACGAGCAGTACTTC CASSYGGSPTYEQYF TRBJ2-7 few TRBV14 15 NA
TGTGCCAGTAGTACGACTAGCGGCAAAAGGACCTACGAGCAGTACTTC CASSTTSGKRTYEQYF TRBJ2-7 NA TRBV19 16 TRBD2
TGTGCCAGCAGCGATGAACGCGCCGAAGAGACCCAGTACTTC CASSDERAEETQYF TRBJ2-5 NA TRBV9 14 NA
TGTGCCAGCAGCAAGGGGAATTACAATCAGCCCCAGCATTTT CASSKGNYNQPQHF TRBJ1-5 many TRBV2 14 NA
TGCGCCAGCAGCTTGTCGCGGGGGCTAAGGGAGACCCAGTACTTC CASSLSRGLRETQYF TRBJ2-5 few TRBV5-1 15 NA
TGTGCTAGTGGTTGGGAGGCGGGACGTAACGTCTATGGCTACACCTTC CASGWEAGRNVYGYTF TRBJ1-2 few TRBV12-3/TRBV12-4 16 NA
TGTGCCAGCAGCTCCTATGTGGGGGGGGCCAACGTCCTGACTTTC CASSSYVGGANVLTF TRBJ2-6 many TRBV7-2 15 NA
TGTGCCAGTAAGGGGGCCGGGGCCAACACTGAAGCTTTCTTT CASKGAGANTEAFF TRBJ1-1 NA TRBV19 14 TRBD1
TGTGCCAGCAGCTTAGCCGGGATTGCCGAGCAGCCCCAGCATTTT CASSLAGIAEQPQHF TRBJ1-5 NA TRBV7-9 15 NA
TGTGCCAGCAAAGGATGGGGGGCATACGAGCAGTACTTC CASKGWGAYEQYF TRBJ2-7 few TRBV6-2/TRBV6-3 13 NA
TGTGCCACCAGTGACCGGGGACAGGGGATGCACACCGGGGAGCTGTTTTTT CATSDRGQGMHTGELFF TRBJ2-2 many TRBV24-1 17 TRBD1
TGCAGTGCTAGAGATGGGCACCCACCCCTCCACTTT CSARDGHPPLHF TRBJ1-6 many TRBV20-1 12 NA
TGTGCCATCAGTGGAGGGGGGGGCTCGTACGAGCAGTACTTC CAISGGGGSYEQYF TRBJ2-7 NA TRBV10-3 14 NA
TGCAGTGCGGTTCGGGAGTGGGGGGAGACCCAGTACTTC CSAVREWGETQYF TRBJ2-5 NA TRBV20-1 13 NA
TGTGCCAGCAGAAGAGCCGGGACCTCGCGTACCGGGGAGCTGTTTTTT CASRRAGTSRTGELFF TRBJ2-2 NA TRBV5-5 16 NA
TGTGCCAGCAGCTTACGACCCGGGCAGCTGTTTTTT CASSLRPGQLFF TRBJ2-2 many TRBV7-2 12 NA
TGTGCCAGCAGCCCTCTGGTGGGAGGGGAGCTGTTTTTT CASSPLVGGELFF TRBJ2-2 many TRBV7-9 13 NA
TGCAGCGTTGAGGACAGCTTCTCTGGGGCCAACGTCCTGACTTTC CSVEDSFSGANVLTF TRBJ2-6 many TRBV29-1 15 NA
TGCAGTGCTAGCAAAGAACGCGGCGGGGAGCTGTTTTTT CSASKERGGELFF TRBJ2-2 NA TRBV20-1 13 NA
TGCGCCAGCAGCGGTCGCGGGGGGACTGGCTACACCTTC CASSGRGGTGYTF TRBJ1-2 few TRBV4-1 13 NA
TGCGCCAGCAGTGAGTCCGGAGCCCTCGAGCAGTACTTC CASSESGALEQYF TRBJ2-7 many TRBV10-2 13 NA
TGCGCCAGCAGCGACCGCCCCCAGACAGGGGTGGGCAATCAGCCCCAGCATTTT CASSDRPQTGVGNQPQHF TRBJ1-5 NA TRBV10-1 18 TRBD1